Sequencing of this T cell receptor (beta chain) was carried out in a study of blood T cell repertoires in COVID-19. Germline V gene sequence: CDR1 GTSNPN, CDR2 SVGIG (reference sequence). V dropped 5 bases and J dropped 0 bases, with 5 bases sitting between them. CDR3 length: 12 residues. The method was immunoSEQ multiplex PCR; TCRdb's version includes in-frame clones alone and lacks a portion of them. This repertoire shows a few hundred thousand clones, around 89% found once; its top ten account for approximately 4.2%. Material: PBMCs or T cells enriched from blood (not recorded which). This clonotype originated in a woman in her 30s who had recovered from COVID-19. The chain carries TRBV30 and TRBJ1-3; the D is unclear. CDR3 loop: CAWRLSGNTIYF. In DNA form, the CDR3 reads TGTGCCTGGCGACTCTCTGGAAACACCATATATTTT.